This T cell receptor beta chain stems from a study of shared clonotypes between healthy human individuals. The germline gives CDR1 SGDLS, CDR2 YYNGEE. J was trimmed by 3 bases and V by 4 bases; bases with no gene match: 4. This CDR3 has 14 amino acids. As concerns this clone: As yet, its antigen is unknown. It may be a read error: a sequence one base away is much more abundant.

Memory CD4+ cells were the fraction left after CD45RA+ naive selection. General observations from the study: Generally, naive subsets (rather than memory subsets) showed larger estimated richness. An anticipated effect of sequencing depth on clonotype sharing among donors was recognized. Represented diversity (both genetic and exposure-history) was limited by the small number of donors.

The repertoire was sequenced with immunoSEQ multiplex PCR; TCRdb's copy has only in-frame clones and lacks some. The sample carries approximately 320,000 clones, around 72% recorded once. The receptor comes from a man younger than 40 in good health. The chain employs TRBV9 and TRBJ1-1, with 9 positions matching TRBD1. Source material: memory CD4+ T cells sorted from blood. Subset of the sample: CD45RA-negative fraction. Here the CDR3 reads CASSSRDRDTEAFF. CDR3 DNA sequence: TGTGCCAGCAGCTCCCGGGACAGGGACACTGAAGCTTTCTTT.